This T cell receptor beta chain was sequenced for a study of tumor and adjacent non-tumor tissue in lung cancer. Study at large: Each sample yielded roughly 4.2 million productive TCRbeta reads on average.

The CDR3 extends over 16 amino acids. Three rounds of nested PCR, following a modified ARM-PCR protocol, produced the TCRbeta library. Using its own MiXCR run on the multiplex PCR reads, TCRdb lists one record per CDR3 protein. Of more than 85,000 distinct CDR3 sequences listed, about 61% are singletons. No cell sorting was done before RNA was extracted from the tissue. The normal lung tissue was taken more than 3 cm from the tumor edge. Newly diagnosed lung cancer patients had thoracic surgery in China, August–late 2014, without prior chemotherapy. About this clonotype itself: The antigen remains undetermined. The junction does not match germline at one end; this may be a read error.

The study, taken as a whole, reports: Tumor tissue had significantly higher TCR diversity than normal lung. Tumor TCR diversity, when higher, was linked to shorter survival.

The specimen was distant non-tumor lung tissue. The source is a man between 60 and 70 years old with non-small cell lung cancer. This sequence joins TRBV12-3 or TRBV12-4 and TRBJ2-2; 9 bases are a match to TRBD2. The CDR3 sequence: CASSLGTSWNTRELFF. The CDR3 DNA reads as TGTGCCAGTAGTCTCGGGACTAGCTGGAACACCAGGGAGCTGTTTTTT.